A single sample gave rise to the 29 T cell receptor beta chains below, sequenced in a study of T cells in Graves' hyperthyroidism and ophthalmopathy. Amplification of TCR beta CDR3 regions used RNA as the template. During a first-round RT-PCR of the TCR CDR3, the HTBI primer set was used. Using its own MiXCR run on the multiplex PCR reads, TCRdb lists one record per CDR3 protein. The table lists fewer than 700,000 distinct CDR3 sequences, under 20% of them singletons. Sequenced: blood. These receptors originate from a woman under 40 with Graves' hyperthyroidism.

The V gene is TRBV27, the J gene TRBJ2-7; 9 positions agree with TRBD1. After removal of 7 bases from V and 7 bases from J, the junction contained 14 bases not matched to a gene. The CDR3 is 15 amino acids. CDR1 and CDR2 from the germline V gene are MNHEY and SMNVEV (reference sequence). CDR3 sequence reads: CASIGRDRVSAEQYF. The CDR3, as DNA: TGTGCCAGCATTGGAAGGGACAGGGTATCGGCGGAGCAGTACTTC.

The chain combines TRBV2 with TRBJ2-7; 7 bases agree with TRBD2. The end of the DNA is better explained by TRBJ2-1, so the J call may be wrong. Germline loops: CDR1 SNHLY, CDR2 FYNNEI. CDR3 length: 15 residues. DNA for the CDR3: TGTGCCAGCAGCTTTCCTAGCGGATCCTCCTACGAGCAGTTCTTC. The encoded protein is CASSFPSGSSYEQFF.

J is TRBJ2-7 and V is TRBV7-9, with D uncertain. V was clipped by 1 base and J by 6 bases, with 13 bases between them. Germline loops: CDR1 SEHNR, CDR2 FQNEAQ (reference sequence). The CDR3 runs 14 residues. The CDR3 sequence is CASSLVIPGGEQYF. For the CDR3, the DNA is TGTGCCAGCAGCTTAGTAATCCCGGGCGGCGAGCAGTACTTC.

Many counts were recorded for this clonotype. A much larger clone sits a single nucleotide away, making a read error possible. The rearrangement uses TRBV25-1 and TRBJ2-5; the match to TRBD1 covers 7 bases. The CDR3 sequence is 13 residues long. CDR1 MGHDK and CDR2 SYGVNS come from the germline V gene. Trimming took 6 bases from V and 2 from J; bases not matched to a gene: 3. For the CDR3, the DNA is TGTGCCAGCAGACCGGGACAGCAAGAGACCCAGTACTTC. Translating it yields CASRPGQQETQYF.

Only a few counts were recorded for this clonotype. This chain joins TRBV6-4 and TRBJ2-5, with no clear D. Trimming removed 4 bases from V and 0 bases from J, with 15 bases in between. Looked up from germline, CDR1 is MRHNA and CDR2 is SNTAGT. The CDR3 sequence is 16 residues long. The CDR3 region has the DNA TGTGCCAGCAGTGCCGGCTACCTTTGGTACCAAGAGACCCAGTACTTC. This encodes CASSAGYLWYQETQYF.

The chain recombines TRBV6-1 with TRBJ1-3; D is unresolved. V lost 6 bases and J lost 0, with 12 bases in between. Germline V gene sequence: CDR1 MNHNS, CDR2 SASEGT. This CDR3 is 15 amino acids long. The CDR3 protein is CASRSPTSSGNTIYF. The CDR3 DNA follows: TGTGCCAGCAGATCCCCCACAAGCTCTGGAAACACCATATATTTT.

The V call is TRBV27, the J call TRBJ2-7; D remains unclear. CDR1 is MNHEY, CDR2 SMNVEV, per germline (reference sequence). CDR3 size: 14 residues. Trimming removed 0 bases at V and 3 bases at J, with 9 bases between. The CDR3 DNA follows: TGTGCCAGCAGTTTATCGTACCCGGTCTACGAGCAGTACTTC. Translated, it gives CASSLSYPVYEQYF.

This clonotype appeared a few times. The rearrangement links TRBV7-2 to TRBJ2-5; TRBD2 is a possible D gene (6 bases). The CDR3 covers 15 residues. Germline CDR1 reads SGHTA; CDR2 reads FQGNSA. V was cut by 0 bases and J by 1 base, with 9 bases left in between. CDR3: CASSLAGGRQETQYF. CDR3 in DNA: TGTGCCAGCAGCTTAGCCGGGGGACGCCAAGAGACCCAGTACTTC.

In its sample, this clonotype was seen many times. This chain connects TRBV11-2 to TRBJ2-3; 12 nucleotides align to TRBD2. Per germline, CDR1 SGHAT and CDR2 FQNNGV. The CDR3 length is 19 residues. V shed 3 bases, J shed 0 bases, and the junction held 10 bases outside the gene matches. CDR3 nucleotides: TGTGCCAGCAGCTTTAGTTCCCAACTAGCGGGGGGAAGCACAGATACGCAGTATTTT. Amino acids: CASSFSSQLAGGSTDTQYF.

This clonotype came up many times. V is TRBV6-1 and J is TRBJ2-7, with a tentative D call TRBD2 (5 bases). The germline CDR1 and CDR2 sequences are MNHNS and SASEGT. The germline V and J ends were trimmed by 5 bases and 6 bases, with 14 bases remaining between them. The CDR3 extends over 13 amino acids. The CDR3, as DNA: TGTGCCAGCAGTTCCGGGAATTTTCGCGAGCAGTACTTC. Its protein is CASSSGNFREQYF.

The CDR3 is CSASYSGLNSGANVLTF. DNA for the CDR3: TGCAGTGCGTCCTATAGCGGACTCAACTCTGGGGCCAACGTCCTGACTTTC. This chain joins TRBV20-1 and TRBJ2-6, with a possible D match to TRBD2 (6 bases). There are 17 residues in the CDR3. The germline V gene has CDR1 DFQATT and CDR2 SNEGSKA (reference sequence). Trimming took off 6 bases at V and 0 bases at J, with 18 bases between the two ends.

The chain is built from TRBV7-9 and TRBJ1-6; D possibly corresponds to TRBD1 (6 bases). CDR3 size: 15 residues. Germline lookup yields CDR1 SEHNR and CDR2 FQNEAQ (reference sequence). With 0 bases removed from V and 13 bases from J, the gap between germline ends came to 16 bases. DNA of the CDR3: TGTGCCAGCAGCTTAGCGGCAGGGGACCTTTTGCCCCTCCACTTT. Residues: CASSLAAGDLLPLHF.

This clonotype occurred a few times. The CDR3 DNA follows: TGCGCCAGCAGCGCCGGACTGGTCAACGTGGAGCCCCAGTACTTC. Translating it yields CASSAGLVNVEPQYF. V usage is TRBV5-1 and J usage is TRBJ2-5; tentatively, D is TRBD2 (5 bases). V shed 4 bases and J shed 9 bases, with 22 bases lying between them. CDR3 length equals 15 residues. Per the germline V gene, CDR1 is SGHRS and CDR2 is YFSETQ.

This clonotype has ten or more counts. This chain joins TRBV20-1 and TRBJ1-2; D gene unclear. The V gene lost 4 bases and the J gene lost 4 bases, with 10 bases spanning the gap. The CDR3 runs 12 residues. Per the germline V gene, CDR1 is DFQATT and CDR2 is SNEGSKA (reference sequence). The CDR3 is CSAIDPAYGYTF. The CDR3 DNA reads TGCAGTGCTATTGACCCCGCCTATGGCTACACCTTC.

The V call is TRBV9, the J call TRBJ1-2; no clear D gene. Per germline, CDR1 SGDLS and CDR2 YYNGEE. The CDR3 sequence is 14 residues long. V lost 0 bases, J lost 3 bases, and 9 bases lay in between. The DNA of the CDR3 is TGTGCCAGCAGCGTAGAAGCCGGCCACTATGGCTACACCTTC. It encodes CASSVEAGHYGYTF.

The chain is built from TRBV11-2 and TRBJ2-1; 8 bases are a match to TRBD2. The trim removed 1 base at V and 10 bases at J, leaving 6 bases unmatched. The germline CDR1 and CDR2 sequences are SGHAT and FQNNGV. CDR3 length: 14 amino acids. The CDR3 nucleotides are TGTGCCAGCAGCTTAGTAGGGACTAGTGGGGAGCAGTTCTTC. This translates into CASSLVGTSGEQFF.

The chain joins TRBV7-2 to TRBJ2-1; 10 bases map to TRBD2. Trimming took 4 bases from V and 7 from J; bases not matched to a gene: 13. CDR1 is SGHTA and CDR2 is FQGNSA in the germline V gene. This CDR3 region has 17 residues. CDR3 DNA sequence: TGTGCCAGCAGCTCGACGAGAGCGGGAGGGCCGGGTAATGAGCAGTTCTTC. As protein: CASSSTRAGGPGNEQFF.

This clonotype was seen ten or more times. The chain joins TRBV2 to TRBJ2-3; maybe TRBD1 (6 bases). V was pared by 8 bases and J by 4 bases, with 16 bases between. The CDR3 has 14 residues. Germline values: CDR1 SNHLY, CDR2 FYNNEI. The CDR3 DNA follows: TGTGCCAGCCGGGACAAGGGGCTGGCAGATACGCAGTATTTT. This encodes CASRDKGLADTQYF.

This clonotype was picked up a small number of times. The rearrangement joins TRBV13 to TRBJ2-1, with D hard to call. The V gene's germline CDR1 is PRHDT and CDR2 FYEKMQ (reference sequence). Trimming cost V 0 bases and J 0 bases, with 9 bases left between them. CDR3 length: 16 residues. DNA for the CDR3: TGTGCCAGCAGCTTAGGCGTGTCGAGCTCCTACAATGAGCAGTTCTTC. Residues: CASSLGVSSSYNEQFF.

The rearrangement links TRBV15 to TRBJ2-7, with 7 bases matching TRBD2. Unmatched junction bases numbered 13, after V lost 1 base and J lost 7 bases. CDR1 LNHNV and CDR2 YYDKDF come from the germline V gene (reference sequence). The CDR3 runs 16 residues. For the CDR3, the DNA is TGTGCCACCAGCAGAGGCCACGGGGCGGGAGAGGGAGAGCAGTACTTC. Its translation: CATSRGHGAGEGEQYF.

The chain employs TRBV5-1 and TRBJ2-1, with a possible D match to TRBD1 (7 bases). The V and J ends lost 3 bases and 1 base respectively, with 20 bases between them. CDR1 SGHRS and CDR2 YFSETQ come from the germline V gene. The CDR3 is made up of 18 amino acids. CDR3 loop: CASSSGPGGTLSYNEQFF. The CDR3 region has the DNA TGCGCCAGCAGCTCAGGCCCAGGGGGGACCCTTTCCTACAATGAGCAGTTCTTC.

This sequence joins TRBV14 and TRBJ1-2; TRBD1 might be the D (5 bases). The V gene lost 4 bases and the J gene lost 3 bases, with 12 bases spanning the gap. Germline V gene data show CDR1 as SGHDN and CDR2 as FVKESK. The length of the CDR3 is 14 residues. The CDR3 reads CASSPPGLYYGYTF. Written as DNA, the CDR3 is TGTGCCAGCAGCCCACCGGGACTGTACTATGGCTACACCTTC.

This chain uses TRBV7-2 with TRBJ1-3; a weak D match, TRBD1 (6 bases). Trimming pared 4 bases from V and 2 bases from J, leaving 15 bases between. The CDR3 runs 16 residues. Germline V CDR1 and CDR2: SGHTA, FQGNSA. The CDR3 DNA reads TGTGCCAGCAGCTCGAGGGGGGATAAGGCTGGAAACACCATATATTTT. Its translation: CASSSRGDKAGNTIYF. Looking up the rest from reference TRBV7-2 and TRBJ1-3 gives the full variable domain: GAGVSQSPSNKVTEKGKDVELRCDPISGHTALYWYRQSLGQGLEFLIYFQGNSAPDKSGLPSDRFSAERTGGSVSTLTIQRTQQEDSAVYLCASSSRGDKAGNTIYFGEGSWLTVV.

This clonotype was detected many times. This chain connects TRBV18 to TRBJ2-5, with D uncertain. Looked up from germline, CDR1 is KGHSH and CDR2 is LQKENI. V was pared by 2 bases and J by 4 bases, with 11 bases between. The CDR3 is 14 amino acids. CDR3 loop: CASSPGAVPETQYF. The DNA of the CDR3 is TGTGCCAGCTCACCAGGCGCGGTACCAGAGACCCAGTACTTC. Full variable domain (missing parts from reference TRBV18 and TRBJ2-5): NAGVMQNPRHLVRRRGQEARLRCSPMKGHSHVYWYRQLPEEGLKFMVYLQKENIIDESGMPKERFSAEFPKEGPSILRIQQVVRGDSAAYFCASSPGAVPETQYFGPGTRLLVL.

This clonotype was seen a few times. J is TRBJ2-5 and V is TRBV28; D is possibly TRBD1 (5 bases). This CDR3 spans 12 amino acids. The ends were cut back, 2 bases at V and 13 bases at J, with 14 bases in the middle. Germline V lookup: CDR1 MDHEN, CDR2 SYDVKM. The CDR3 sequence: CASSLRQGFGYF. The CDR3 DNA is TGTGCCAGCAGTTTAAGGCAGGGATTCGGGTACTTC.

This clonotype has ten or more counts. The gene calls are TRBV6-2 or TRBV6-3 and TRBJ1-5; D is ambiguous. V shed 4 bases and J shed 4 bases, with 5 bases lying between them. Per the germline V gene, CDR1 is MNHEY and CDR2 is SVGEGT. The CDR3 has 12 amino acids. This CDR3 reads CASSSRNQPQHF. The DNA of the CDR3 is TGTGCCAGCAGTTCGAGGAATCAGCCCCAGCATTTT.

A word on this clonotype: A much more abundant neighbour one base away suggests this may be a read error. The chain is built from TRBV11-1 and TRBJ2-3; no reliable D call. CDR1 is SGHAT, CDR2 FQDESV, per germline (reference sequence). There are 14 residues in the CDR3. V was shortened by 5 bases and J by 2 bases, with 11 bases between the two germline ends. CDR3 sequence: CASSPIDSTDTQYF. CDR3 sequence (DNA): TGTGCCAGCAGCCCTATCGACTCCACAGATACGCAGTATTTT.

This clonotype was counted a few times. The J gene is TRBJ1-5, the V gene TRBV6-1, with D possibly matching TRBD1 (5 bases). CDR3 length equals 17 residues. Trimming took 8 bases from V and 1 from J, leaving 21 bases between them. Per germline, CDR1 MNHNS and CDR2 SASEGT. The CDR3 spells CASSPEPLRVSNQPQHF. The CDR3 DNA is TGTGCCAGCTCTCCCGAACCTCTCAGGGTAAGCAATCAGCCCCAGCATTTT.

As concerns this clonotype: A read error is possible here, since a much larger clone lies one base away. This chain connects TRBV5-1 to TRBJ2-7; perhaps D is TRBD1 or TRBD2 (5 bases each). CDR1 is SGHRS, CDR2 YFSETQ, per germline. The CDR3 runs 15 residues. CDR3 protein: CASSLVSPVRDEQDF. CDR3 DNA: TGCGCCAGCAGCTTGGTTAGCCCGGTACGGGACGAGCAGGACTTC.